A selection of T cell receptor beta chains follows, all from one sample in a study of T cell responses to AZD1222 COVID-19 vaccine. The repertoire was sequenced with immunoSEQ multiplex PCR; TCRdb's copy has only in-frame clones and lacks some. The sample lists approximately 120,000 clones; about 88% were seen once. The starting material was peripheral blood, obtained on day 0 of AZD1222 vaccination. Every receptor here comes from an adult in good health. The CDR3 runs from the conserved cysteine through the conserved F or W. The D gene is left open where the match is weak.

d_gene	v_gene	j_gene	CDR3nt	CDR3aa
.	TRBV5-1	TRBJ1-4	TGCGCCAGCAGCTTGGGGCAGATTGATGAAAAACTGTTTTTT	CASSLGQIDEKLFF
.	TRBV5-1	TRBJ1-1	TGCGCCAGCACACCTCCGGGGGGCAGGAACACTGAAGCTTTCTTT	CASTPPGGRNTEAFF
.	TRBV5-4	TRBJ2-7	TGTGCCAGCAGCCCCGGTGGACAGTACGAGCAGTACTTC	CASSPGGQYEQYF
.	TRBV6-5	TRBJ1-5	TGTGCCAGCAGTTACGCCGGGGGCAATCAGCCCCAGCATTTT	CASSYAGGNQPQHF
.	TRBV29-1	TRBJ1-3	TGCAGCGCCGCGAAGGCCAACTCTGGAAACACCATATATTTT	CSAAKANSGNTIYF
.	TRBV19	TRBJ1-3	TGTGCCAGTAGGCGGACAGCATTCTCTGGAAACACCATATATTTT	CASRRTAFSGNTIYF
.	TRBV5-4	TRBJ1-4	TGTGCCAGCAGCATGAACAGGGAGAGTGAAAAACTGTTTTTT	CASSMNRESEKLFF
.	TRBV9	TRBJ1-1	TGTGCCAGCAGCGCGACAGTGGGACTGAACACTGAAGCTTTCTTT	CASSATVGLNTEAFF
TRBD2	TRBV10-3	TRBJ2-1	TGTGCCATCAGGGGGACTAGCGGTGTCTCCTACAATGAGCAGTTCTTC	CAIRGTSGVSYNEQFF
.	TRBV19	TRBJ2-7	TGTGCCAGTAGTAGGAGTTCCCTTTCATACGAGCAGTACTTC	CASSRSSLSYEQYF
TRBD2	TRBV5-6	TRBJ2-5	TGTGCCAGCAGCCCACTAGCGGGGGGGCAAGAGACCCAGTACTTC	CASSPLAGGQETQYF
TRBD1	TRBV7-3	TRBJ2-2	TGTGCCAGCAGCCCTTCCGGGACAGGGGGCACCGGGGAGCTGTTTTTT	CASSPSGTGGTGELFF
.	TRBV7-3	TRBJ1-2	TGTGCCAGCAGCCCAGGGCAGGATAACTATGGCTACACCTTC	CASSPGQDNYGYTF
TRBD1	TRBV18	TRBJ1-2	TGTGCCAGCTCACCAAGGACAGGGAACGGCTATGGCTACACCTTC	CASSPRTGNGYGYTF